Given below is one TCR beta chain in context. The junction differs from germline at one of its ends, possibly a read error. From roughly 0.5 ug total RNA, TCR beta cDNA was generated with a primer in the constant region. Slightly modified ARM-PCR with three nested multiplex PCR rounds yielded TCR beta libraries. The study ran its first two PCR rounds for approximately 10 cycles each, using TRBV1-TRBV30 forward primers and a C-beta reverse primer. TCRdb called the multiplex PCR reads again in MiXCR, with one record for every CDR3 protein. The sample has some 100,000 distinct CDR3 sequences; 65% to 75% are singletons. The data originate from a study of tumor-infiltrating lymphocytes in primary liver carcinoma. RNA and DNA were co-extracted from about 19-30 mg of unsorted bulk tissue. The study sampled five separate regions from each tumor. Viable tumor cell content exceeded 80% in every tumor sample.

CDR3 length: 16 residues. Germline values: CDR1 MNHNS, CDR2 SASEGT. Material: liver tumor tissue from sampling region 2. Indicated subset: tumor region T2, inferior pole. The rearrangement uses TRBV6-1 and TRBJ1-2; 7 bases are a match to TRBD1. This sequence was found in a woman aged 55 to 70 with primary liver carcinoma and hepatitis B virus infection. CDR3 nucleotide sequence: TGTGCCAGCAGTGGCCGGTGGACAGGAAGGGCCTATGGCAACACCTTC. It encodes CASSGRWTGRAYGNTF.